This T cell receptor (beta chain) was sequenced for a study of T cells in Graves' hyperthyroidism and ophthalmopathy. Points from the study as a whole: The model forecast ophthalmopathy, anticipating it by a median around 6.4 months before onset.

Comment on this clonotype: Its antigen is still unknown.

This CDR3 is built from 14 residues. V shed 0 bases and J shed 2 bases, with 8 bases lying between them. From germline, CDR1 is DFQATT and CDR2 SNEGSKA (reference sequence). Amplification of TCR beta CDR3 regions was performed using RNA transcripts as template. With the HTBI primer set, the TCR CDR3 went through a first round of RT-PCR. TCRdb re-called the multiplex PCR reads through MiXCR, storing one row per CDR3 protein. Of 400,000 to 550,000 distinct CDR3 sequences listed, approximately 25% are singletons. Exclusion criteria comprised uncontrolled infection, other autoimmune disease, pregnancy or lactation.

The source material was blood. This sequence was found in a woman aged 30 to 39 with Graves' ophthalmopathy. The chain is built from TRBV20-1 and TRBJ1-5; unclear D gene. CDR3 amino acids: CSARDVFGNQPQHF. The CDR3, as DNA: TGCAGTGCTAGAGACGTCTTCGGCAATCAGCCCCAGCATTTT.